This T cell receptor beta chain was retrieved from a study of blood T cell repertoires in COVID-19. About the research overall: The United States, Italy and Spain were the sources of the acute and convalescent COVID-19 samples.

CDR3 length: 12 amino acids. V was pared by 6 bases and J by 10 bases, with 7 bases of the junction left unmatched. Per germline, CDR1 LGHDT and CDR2 YNNKEL (reference sequence). Original handling: Estimated nucleated cell counts came from reference gene primer amplification. Generated by immunoSEQ multiplex PCR, the TCRdb table keeps only in-frame clones and is missing some. D and trimming were read from the DNA, whereas the V and J calls and clone size are those reported in that table. In the table there are tens of thousands of clones, 80% to 90% of which are singletons. This chain uses TRBV3-1 (or the pseudogene TRBV3-2) with TRBJ1-2, with 8 positions matching TRBD1. This TCR was sampled from a man in his fifties or sixties with acute or convalescent COVID-19. The sample consisted of peripheral blood. The CDR3 region is CASSYRTGNYTF. CDR3 bases: TGTGCCAGCAGTTACCGGACAGGGAACTACACCTTC.